This T cell receptor (beta chain) came from a study of Ad26.COV2.S vaccination and SARS-CoV-2 variants. Overall study results and limits: Across vaccine and placebo recipients, the breadth of non-spike TCRs was similar. Compared with placebo recipients, vaccine recipients had higher spike-specific TCR breadth.

This table comes from immunoSEQ multiplex PCR, and its TCRdb copy is limited to in-frame clones, with some not included. The table shows about 400,000 clones, with about four fifths occurring only once. Of note for this clone: Its specificity is not known.

The treatment here: over 15 received Ad26.COV2.S at low or high dose, single or two shots; a few received placebo; per-sample allocation not given. Vaccine and placebo recipients were sampled on day 63 after the first injection. Based in Boston, the donor was an adult of 18-55 years. Trimming pared 5 bases from V and 1 base from J, leaving 8 bases between. Germline CDR1 SNHLY, CDR2 FYNNEI. The CDR3 contains 13 residues. This clonotype was sampled from a person aged 18 to 65 who received the Ad26.COV2.S COVID-19 vaccine or a placebo. Sequencing was performed on peripheral blood, taken in a trial of Ad26.COV2.S vaccine versus placebo. This rearrangement joins TRBV2 to TRBJ1-1; perhaps TRBD1 as D (5 bases). CDR3: CASSFQGNTEAFF. CDR3 DNA: TGTGCCAGCAGTTTTCAGGGGAACACTGAAGCTTTCTTT.